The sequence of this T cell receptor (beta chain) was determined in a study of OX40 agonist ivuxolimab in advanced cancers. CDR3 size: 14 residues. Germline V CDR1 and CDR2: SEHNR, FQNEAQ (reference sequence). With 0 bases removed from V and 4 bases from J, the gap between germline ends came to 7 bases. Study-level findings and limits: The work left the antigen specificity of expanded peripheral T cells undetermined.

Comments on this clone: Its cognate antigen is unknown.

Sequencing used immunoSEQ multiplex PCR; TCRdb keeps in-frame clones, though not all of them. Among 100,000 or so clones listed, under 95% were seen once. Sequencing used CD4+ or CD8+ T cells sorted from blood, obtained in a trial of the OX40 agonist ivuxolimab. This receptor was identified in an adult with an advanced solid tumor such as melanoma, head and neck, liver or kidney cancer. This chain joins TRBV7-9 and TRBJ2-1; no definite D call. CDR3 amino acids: CASSLAVGYNEQFF. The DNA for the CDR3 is TGTGCCAGCAGCTTAGCGGTGGGTTACAATGAGCAGTTCTTC.